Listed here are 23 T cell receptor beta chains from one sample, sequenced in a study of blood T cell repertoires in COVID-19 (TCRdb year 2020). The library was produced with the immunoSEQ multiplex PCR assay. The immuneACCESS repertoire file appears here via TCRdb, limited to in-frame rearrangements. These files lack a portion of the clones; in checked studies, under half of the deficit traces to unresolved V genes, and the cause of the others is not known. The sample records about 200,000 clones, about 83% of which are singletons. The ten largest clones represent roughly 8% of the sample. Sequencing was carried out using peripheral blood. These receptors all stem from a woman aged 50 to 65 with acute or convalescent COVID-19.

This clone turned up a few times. The CDR3 region has the DNA TGCGCCAGCAGTGAGCCGGGGGGGAAAGCTTTCTTT. It specifies CASSEPGGKAFF. The J gene is TRBJ1-1, the V gene TRBV10-2, with a possible D match to TRBD1 (5 bases). This CDR3 is 12 amino acids long. V dropped 2 bases and J dropped 9 bases, with 10 bases sitting between them. Looked up from germline, CDR1 is WSHSY and CDR2 is SAAADI.

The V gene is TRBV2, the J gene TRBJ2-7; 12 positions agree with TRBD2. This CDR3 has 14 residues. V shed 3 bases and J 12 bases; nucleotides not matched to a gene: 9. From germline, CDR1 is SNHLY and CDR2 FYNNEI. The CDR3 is CASSDGLAGKEAYF. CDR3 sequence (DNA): TGTGCCAGCAGTGATGGACTAGCGGGAAAGGAGGCGTACTTC.

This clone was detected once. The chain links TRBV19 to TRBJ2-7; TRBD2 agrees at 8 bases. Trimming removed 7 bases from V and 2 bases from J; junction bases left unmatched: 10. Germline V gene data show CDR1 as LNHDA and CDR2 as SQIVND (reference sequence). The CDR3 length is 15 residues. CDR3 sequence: CASTDGGRWPYEQYF. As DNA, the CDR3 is TGTGCCAGTACCGACGGCGGGAGGTGGCCCTACGAGCAGTACTTC.

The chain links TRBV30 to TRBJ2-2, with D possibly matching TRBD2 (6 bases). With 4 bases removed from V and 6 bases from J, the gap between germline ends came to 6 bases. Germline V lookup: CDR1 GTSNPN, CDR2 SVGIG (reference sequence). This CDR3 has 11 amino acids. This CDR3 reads CAWTGAGELFF. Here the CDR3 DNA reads TGTGCCTGGACGGGGGCCGGGGAGCTGTTTTTT.

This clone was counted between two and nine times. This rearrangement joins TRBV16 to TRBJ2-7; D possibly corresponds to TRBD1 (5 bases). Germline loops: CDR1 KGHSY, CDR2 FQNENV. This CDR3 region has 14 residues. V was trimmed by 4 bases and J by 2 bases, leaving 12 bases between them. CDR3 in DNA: TGTGCCAGCAGCCTCGACCAGACAGCCTACGAGCAGTACTTC. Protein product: CASSLDQTAYEQYF.

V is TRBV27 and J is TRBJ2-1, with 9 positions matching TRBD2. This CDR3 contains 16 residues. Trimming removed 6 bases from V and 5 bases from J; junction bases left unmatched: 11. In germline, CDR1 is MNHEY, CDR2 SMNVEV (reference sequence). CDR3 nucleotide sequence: TGTGCCAGCAGGAGCGGGAGGACTCTTGGTCACAATGAGCAGTTCTTC. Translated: CASRSGRTLGHNEQFF.

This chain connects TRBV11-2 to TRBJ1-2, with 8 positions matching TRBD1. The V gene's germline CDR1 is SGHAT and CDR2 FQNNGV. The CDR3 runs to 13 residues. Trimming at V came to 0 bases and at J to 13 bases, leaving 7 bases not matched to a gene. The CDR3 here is CASSLDRTGPVTF. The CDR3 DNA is TGTGCCAGCAGCTTAGATAGGACAGGGCCTGTCACCTTC.

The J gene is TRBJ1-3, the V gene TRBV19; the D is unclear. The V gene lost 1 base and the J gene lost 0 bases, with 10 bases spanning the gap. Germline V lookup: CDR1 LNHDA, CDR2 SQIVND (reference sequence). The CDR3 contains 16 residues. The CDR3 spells CASSIGAIFSGNTIYF. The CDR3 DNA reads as TGTGCCAGTAGTATAGGGGCCATCTTCTCTGGAAACACCATATATTTT.

The CDR3 region has the DNA TGTGCCAGCAGCGTCGGGACAAGTTCCCCTGAGCAGTTCTTC. It yields the protein CASSVGTSSPEQFF. This rearrangement joins TRBV11-3 to TRBJ2-1; D may be TRBD1 (6 bases). The CDR3 extends over 14 amino acids. In germline, CDR1 is SGHNT, CDR2 YENEEA. Trimming pared 5 bases from V and 9 bases from J, leaving 17 bases between.

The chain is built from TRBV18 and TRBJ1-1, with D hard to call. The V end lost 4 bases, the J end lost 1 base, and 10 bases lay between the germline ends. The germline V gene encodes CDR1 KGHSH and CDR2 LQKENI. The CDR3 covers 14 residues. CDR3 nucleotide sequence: TGTGCCAGCTCACATAACATAAAGAACACTGAAGCTTTCTTT. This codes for CASSHNIKNTEAFF.

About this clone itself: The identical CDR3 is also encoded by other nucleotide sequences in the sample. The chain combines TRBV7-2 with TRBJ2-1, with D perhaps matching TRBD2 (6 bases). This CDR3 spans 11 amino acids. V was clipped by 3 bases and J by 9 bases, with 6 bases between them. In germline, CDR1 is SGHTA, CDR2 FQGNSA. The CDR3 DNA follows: TGTGCCAGCAGCTTGGGGGGTGAGCAGTTCTTC. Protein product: CASSLGGEQFF. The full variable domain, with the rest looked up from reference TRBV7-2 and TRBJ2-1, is GAGVSQSPSNKVTEKGKDVELRCDPISGHTALYWYRQSLGQGLEFLIYFQGNSAPDKSGLPSDRFSAERTGGSVSTLTIQRTQQEDSAVYLCASSLGGEQFFGPGTRLTVL.

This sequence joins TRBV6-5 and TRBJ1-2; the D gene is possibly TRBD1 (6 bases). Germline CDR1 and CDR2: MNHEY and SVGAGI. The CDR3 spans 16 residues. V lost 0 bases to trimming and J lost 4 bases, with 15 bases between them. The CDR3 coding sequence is TGTGCCAGCAGTTACTCTACAGGGTCTGGGGGCTATGGCTACACCTTC. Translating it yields CASSYSTGSGGYGYTF.

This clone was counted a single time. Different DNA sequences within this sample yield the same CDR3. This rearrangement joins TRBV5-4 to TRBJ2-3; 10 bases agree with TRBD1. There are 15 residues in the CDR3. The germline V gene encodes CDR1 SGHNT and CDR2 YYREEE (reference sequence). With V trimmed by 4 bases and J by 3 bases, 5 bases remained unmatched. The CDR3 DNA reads TGTGCCAGCAGCCCCCCGGGACAGGGGACAGATACGCAGTATTTT. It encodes CASSPPGQGTDTQYF.

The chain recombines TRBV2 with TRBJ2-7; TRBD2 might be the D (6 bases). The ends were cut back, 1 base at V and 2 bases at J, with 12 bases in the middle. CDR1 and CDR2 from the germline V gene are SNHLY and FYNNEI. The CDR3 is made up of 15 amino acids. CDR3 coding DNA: TGTGCCAGCAGTGAAGGGCCTAGCGCACCCTACGAGCAGTACTTC. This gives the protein CASSEGPSAPYEQYF.

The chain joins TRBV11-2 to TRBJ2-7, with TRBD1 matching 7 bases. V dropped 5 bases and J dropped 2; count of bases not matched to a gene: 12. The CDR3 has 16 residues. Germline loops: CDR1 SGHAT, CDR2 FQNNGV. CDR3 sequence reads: CASSGFAGTATYEQYF. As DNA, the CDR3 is TGTGCCAGCAGCGGATTCGCCGGGACAGCTACCTACGAGCAGTACTTC.

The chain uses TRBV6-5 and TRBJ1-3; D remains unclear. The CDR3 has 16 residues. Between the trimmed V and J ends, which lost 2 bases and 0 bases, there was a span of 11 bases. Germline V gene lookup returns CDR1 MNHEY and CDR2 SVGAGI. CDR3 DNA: TGTGCCAGCAGTTACCTCCCGGGGTCCTCTGGAAACACCATATATTTT. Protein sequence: CASSYLPGSSGNTIYF.

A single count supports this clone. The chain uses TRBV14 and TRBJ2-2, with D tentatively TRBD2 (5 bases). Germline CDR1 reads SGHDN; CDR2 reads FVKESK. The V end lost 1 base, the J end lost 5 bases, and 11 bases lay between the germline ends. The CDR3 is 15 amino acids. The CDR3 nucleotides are TGTGCCAGCAGCCAAGTGGCGGGTTGGACCGGGGAGCTGTTTTTT. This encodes CASSQVAGWTGELFF.

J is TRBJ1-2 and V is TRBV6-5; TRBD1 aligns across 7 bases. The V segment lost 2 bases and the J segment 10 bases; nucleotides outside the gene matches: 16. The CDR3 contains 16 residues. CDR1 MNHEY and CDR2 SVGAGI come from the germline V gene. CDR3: CASSYAPGQRAPNYTF. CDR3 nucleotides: TGTGCCAGCAGTTACGCACCGGGACAGAGGGCCCCCAACTACACCTTC.

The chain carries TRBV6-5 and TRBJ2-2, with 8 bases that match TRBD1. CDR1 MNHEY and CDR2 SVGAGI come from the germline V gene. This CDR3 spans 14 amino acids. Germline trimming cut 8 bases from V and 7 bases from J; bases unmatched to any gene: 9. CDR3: CASRSGGRGGELFF. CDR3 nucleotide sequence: TGTGCCAGCCGATCAGGGGGCCGGGGCGGGGAGCTGTTTTTT.

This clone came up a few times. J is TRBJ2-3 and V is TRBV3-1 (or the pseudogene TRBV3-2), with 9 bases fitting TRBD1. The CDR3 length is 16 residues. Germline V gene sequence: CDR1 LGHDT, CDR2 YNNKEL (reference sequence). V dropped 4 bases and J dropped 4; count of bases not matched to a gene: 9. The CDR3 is CASSPITGGAADTQYF. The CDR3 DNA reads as TGTGCCAGCAGCCCCATCACAGGGGGCGCGGCAGATACGCAGTATTTT.

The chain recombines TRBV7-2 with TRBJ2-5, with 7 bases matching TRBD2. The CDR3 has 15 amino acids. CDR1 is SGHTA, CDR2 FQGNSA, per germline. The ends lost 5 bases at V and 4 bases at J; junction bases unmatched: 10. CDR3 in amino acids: CASSRASGFAETQYF. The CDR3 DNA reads TGTGCCAGCAGCCGCGCTAGCGGATTCGCAGAGACCCAGTACTTC. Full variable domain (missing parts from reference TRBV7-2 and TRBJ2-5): GAGVSQSPSNKVTEKGKDVELRCDPISGHTALYWYRQSLGQGLEFLIYFQGNSAPDKSGLPSDRFSAERTGGSVSTLTIQRTQQEDSAVYLCASSRASGFAETQYFGPGTRLLVL.

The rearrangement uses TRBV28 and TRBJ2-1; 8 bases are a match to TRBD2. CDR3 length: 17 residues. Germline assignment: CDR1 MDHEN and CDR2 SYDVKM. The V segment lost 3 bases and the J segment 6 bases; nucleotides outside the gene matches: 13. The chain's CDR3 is CASSLPLGTRRRNEQFF. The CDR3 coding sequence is TGTGCCAGCAGTTTGCCCCTGGGGACTAGAAGACGCAATGAGCAGTTCTTC.

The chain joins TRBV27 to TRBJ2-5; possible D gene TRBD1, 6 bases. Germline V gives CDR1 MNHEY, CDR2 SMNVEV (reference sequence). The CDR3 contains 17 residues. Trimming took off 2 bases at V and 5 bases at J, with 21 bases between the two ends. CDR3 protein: CASSLRLGQGTEETQYF. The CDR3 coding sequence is TGTGCCAGCAGTTTAAGGCTGGGGCAGGGGACCGAGGAGACCCAGTACTTC.